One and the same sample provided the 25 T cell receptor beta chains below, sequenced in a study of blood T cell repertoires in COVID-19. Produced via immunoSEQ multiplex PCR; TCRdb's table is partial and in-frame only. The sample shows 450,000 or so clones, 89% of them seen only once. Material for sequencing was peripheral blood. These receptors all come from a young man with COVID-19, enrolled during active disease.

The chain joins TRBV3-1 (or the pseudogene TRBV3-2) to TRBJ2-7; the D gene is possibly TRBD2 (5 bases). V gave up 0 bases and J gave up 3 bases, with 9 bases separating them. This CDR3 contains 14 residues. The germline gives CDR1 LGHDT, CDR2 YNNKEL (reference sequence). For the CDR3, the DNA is TGTGCCAGCAGCCAAGATCCGGCGGGCTACGAGCAGTACTTC. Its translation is CASSQDPAGYEQYF.

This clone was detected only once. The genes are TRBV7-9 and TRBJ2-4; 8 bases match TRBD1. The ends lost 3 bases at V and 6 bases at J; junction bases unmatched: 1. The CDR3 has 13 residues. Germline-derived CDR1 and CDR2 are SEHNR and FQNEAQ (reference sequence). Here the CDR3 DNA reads TGTGCCAGCAGCTTTGACAGGGGAAACATTCAGTACTTC. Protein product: CASSFDRGNIQYF. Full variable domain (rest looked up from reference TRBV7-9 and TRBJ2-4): DTGVSQNPRHKITKRGQNVTFRCDPISEHNRLYWYRQTLGQGPEFLTYFQNEAQLEKSRLLSDRFSAERPKGSFSTLEIQRTEQGDSAMYLCASSFDRGNIQYFGAGTRLSVL.

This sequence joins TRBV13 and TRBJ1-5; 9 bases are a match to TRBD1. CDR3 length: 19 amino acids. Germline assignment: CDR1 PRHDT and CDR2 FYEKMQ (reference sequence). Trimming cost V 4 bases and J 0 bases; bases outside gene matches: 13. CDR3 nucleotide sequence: TGTGCCAGCAGCTCCTCTGGGGGACAGGGACAATATAGCAATCAGCCCCAGCATTTT. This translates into CASSSSGGQGQYSNQPQHF.

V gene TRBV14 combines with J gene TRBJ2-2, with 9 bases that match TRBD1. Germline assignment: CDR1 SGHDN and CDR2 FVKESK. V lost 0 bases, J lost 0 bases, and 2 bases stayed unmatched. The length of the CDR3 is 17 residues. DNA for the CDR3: TGTGCCAGCAGCCAAGACCACAGGGGGCCGAACACCGGGGAGCTGTTTTTT. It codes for CASSQDHRGPNTGELFF.

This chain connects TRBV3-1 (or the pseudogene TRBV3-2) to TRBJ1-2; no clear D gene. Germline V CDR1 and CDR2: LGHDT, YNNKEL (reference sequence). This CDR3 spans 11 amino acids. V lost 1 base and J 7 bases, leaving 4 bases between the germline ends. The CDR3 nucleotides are TGTGCCAGCAGCCAAGGGGCTGGCTACACCTTC. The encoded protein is CASSQGAGYTF.

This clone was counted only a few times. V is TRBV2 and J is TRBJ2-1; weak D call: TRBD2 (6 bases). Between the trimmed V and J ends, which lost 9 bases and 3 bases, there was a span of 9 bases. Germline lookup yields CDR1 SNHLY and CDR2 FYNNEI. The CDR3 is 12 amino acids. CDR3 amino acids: CARGTGYNEQFF. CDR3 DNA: TGTGCCAGAGGGACTGGCTACAATGAGCAGTTCTTC.

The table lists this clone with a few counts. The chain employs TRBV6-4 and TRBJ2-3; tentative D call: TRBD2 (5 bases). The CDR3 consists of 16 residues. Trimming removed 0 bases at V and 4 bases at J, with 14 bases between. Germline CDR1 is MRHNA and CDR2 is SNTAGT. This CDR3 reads CASSDSKRNGADTQYF. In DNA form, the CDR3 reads TGTGCCAGCAGTGACTCGAAGCGGAATGGGGCAGATACGCAGTATTTT.

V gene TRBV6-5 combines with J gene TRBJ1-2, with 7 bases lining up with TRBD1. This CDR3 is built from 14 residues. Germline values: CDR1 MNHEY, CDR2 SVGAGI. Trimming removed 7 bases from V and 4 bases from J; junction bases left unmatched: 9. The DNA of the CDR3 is TGTGCCAGCACCACTGACAGGGCAGGCTATGGCTACACCTTC. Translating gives CASTTDRAGYGYTF.

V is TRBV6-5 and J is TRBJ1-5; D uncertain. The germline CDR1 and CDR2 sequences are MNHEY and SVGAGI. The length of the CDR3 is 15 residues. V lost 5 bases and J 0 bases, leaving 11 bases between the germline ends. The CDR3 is CASSKTGYSNQPQHF. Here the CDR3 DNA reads TGTGCCAGCAGTAAGACGGGTTATAGCAATCAGCCCCAGCATTTT.

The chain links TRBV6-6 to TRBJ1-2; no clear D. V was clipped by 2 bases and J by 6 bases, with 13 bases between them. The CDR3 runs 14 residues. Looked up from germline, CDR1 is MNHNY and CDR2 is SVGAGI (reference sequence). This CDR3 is CASSYGRRVDGYTF. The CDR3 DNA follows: TGTGCCAGCAGTTACGGTCGGAGGGTTGATGGCTACACCTTC.

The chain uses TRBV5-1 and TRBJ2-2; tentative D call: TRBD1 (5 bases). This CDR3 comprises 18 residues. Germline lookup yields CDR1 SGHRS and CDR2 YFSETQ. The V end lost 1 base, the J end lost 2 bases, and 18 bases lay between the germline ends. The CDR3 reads CASSLYSQGRRNTGELFF. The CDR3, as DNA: TGCGCCAGCAGCTTGTATTCCCAGGGAAGACGAAACACCGGGGAGCTGTTTTTT.

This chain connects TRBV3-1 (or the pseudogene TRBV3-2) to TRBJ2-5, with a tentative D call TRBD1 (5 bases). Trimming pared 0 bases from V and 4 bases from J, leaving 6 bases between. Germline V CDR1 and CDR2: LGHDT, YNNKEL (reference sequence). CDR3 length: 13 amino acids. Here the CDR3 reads CASSQDRAETQYF. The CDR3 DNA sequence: TGTGCCAGCAGCCAAGACAGGGCAGAGACCCAGTACTTC.

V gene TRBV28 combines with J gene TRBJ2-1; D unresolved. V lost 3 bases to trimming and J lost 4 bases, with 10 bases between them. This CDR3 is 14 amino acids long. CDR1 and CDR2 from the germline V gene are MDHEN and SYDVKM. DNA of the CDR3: TGTGCCAGCAGTTTCGCAGCTAGTTACAATGAGCAGTTCTTC. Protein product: CASSFAASYNEQFF.

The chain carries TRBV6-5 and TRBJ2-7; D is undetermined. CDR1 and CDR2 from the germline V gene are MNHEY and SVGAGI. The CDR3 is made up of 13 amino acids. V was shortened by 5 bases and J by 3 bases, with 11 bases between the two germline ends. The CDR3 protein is CASSTPVGYEQYF. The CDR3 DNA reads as TGTGCCAGCAGTACCCCGGTTGGCTACGAGCAGTACTTC.

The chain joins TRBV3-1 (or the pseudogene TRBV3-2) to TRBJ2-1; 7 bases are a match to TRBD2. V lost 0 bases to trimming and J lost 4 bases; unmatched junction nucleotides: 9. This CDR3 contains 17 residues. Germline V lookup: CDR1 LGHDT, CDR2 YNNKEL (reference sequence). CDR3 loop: CASSQEGLADMYNEQFF. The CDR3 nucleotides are TGTGCCAGCAGCCAAGAAGGGCTAGCGGACATGTACAATGAGCAGTTCTTC.

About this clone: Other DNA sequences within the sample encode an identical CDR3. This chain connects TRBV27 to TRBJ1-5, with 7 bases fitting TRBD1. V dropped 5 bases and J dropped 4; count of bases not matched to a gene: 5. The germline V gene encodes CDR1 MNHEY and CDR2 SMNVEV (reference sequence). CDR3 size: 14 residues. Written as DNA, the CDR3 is TGTGCCAGCAGTCTCCAGGGGGTTAATCAGCCCCAGCATTTT. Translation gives CASSLQGVNQPQHF.

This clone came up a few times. The DNA of the CDR3 is TGTGCTAGTGGTCTGACCGGGACAGGGGCCAATGAGCAGTTCTTC. Encoded protein: CASGLTGTGANEQFF. The chain is built from TRBV12-5 and TRBJ2-1; 10 bases match TRBD1. Unmatched junction bases numbered 7, after V lost 5 bases and J lost 6 bases. The CDR3 has 15 amino acids. Germline V gene sequence: CDR1 LGHNT, CDR2 FRNRAP.

Here the CDR3 reads CASSLRGVGAMQNTGELFF. In DNA, the CDR3 is TGTGCCAGCAGCTTGCGAGGTGTTGGGGCGATGCAGAACACCGGGGAGCTGTTTTTT. The chain recombines TRBV5-5 with TRBJ2-2; D may be TRBD1 (5 bases). V gave up 1 base and J gave up 1 base, with 20 bases separating them. The germline gives CDR1 SGHKS, CDR2 YYEKEE (reference sequence). The CDR3 runs to 19 residues.

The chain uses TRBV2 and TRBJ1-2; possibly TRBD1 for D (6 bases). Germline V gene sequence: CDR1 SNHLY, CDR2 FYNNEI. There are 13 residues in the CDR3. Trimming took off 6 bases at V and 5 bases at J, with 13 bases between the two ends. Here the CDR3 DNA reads TGTGCCAGCAGGGTGGGTCAGGGGTATGGCTACACCTTC. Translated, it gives CASRVGQGYGYTF. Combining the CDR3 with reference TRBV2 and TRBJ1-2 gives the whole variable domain EPEVTQTPSHQVTQMGQEVILRCVPISNHLYFYWYRQILGQKVEFLVSFYNNEISEKSEIFDDQFSVERPDGSNFTLKIRSTKLEDSAMYFCASRVGQGYGYTFGSGTRLTVV.

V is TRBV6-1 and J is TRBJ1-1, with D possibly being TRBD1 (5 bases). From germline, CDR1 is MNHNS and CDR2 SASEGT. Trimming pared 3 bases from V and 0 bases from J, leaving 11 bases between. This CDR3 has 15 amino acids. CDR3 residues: CASSDGGSMNTEAFF. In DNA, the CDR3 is TGTGCCAGCAGTGACGGGGGTTCCATGAACACTGAAGCTTTCTTT.

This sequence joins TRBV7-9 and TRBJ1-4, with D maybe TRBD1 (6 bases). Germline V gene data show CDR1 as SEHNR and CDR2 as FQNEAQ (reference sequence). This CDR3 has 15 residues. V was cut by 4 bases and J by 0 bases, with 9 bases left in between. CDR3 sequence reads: CASSSGQTTNEKLFF. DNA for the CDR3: TGTGCCAGCAGCTCCGGACAGACAACTAATGAAAAACTGTTTTTT.

The DNA of the CDR3 is TGTGCCACCAGTACCCGCGGGGGCGGGAGGCCCTACGAGCAGTACTTC. Residues: CATSTRGGGRPYEQYF. This chain joins TRBV15 and TRBJ2-7; TRBD2 agrees at 8 bases. Germline V lookup: CDR1 LNHNV, CDR2 YYDKDF (reference sequence). The CDR3 covers 16 residues. V was clipped by 6 bases and J by 2 bases; unmatched bases: 12.

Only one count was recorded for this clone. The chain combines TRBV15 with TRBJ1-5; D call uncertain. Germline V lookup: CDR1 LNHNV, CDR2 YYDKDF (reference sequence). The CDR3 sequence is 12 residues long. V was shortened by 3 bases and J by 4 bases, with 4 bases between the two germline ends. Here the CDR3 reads CATSRQNQPQHF. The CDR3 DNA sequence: TGTGCCACCAGCAGGCAGAATCAGCCCCAGCATTTT.

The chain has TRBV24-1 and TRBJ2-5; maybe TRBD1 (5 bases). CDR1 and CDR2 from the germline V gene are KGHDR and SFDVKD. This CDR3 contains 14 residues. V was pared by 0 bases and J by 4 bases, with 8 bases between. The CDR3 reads CATSDLSRGETQYF. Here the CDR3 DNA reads TGTGCCACCAGTGATTTGAGTAGGGGAGAGACCCAGTACTTC.

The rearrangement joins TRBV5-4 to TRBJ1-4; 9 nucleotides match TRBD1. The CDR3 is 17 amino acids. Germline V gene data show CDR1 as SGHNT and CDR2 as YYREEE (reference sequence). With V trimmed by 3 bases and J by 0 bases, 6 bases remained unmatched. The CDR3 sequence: CASSSGGQGATNEKLFF. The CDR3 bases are TGTGCCAGCAGCTCGGGGGGACAGGGCGCAACTAATGAAAAACTGTTTTTT.